At least ten counts were recorded for the clone carrying this T cell receptor (beta chain). The PBMCs had their origin in roughly 9.4 ml of fresh peripheral blood. This sample is drawn from a study of T cells in Graves' hyperthyroidism and ophthalmopathy. Amplification of TCR beta CDR3 regions was performed using RNA transcripts as template. First-round RT-PCR with HTBI primers amplified the TCR CDR3 region. TCRdb recomputed calls from the multiplex PCR reads with MiXCR, one row per CDR3 protein. The data show under 400,000 distinct CDR3 sequences, about 25% seen once. V was cut by 5 bases and J by 9 bases, with 12 bases left in between. Looked up from germline, CDR1 is MDHEN and CDR2 is SYDVKM. The CDR3 is made up of 12 amino acids.

The sample comprised blood. The sequence derives from a man in his forties or fifties with Graves' hyperthyroidism. The J gene is TRBJ2-3, the V gene TRBV28; no definite D call. The CDR3 nucleotides read TGTGCCAGCAGTCCAACCATAACGACGCAGTATTTT. Protein sequence: CASSPTITTQYF.